Presented here are 20 T cell receptor beta chains from one specimen sequenced in a study of T cell responses to AZD1222 COVID-19 vaccine. Using immunoSEQ multiplex PCR, the repertoire was profiled, and TCRdb retains in-frame clones only, with some absent. The repertoire consists of more than 100,000 clones, with over 85% occurring once and the leading ten covering more than 7.5%. Here the sequenced sample was peripheral blood, taken on day 0 of AZD1222 vaccination. Receptors were obtained from an adult in good health.

This chain links TRBV11-3 with TRBJ2-2, with TRBD1 identical over 7 bases. CDR1 is SGHNT, CDR2 YENEEA, per germline. The CDR3 runs 14 residues. V lost 7 bases to trimming and J lost 5 bases; unmatched junction nucleotides: 7. This CDR3 reads CASNPGQKTGELFF. The CDR3 nucleotides are TGTGCCAGCAACCCGGGACAGAAAACCGGGGAGCTGTTTTTT.

This chain joins TRBV19 and TRBJ2-5; D may be TRBD1 or TRBD2 (5 bases each). Germline CDR1 reads LNHDA; CDR2 reads SQIVND (reference sequence). The CDR3 is 13 residues long. Trimming took off 11 bases at V and 2 bases at J, with 15 bases between the two ends. The CDR3: CACGLRGQETQYF. Here the CDR3 DNA reads TGTGCCTGTGGGTTGAGGGGACAAGAGACCCAGTACTTC.

The count of this clone is one. The rearrangement joins TRBV28 to TRBJ1-1; no firm D call. CDR1 and CDR2 from the germline V gene are MDHEN and SYDVKM. The V gene lost 7 bases and the J gene lost 8 bases, with 14 bases spanning the gap. The CDR3 contains 12 residues. Written as DNA, the CDR3 is TGTGCCAGCACCTATCCGGCCCCCGAAGCTTTCTTT. Its translation is CASTYPAPEAFF.

This rearrangement joins TRBV5-1 to TRBJ2-2; D gene uncertain. The V gene lost 1 base and the J gene lost 5 bases, with 6 bases spanning the gap. Germline V gives CDR1 SGHRS, CDR2 YFSETQ. CDR3 size: 13 residues. CDR3 bases: TGCGCCAGCAGCTTGAAGGGAACCGGGGAGCTGTTTTTT. Protein sequence: CASSLKGTGELFF.

The rearrangement links TRBV20-1 to TRBJ2-7; D is unresolved. Germline V gives CDR1 DFQATT, CDR2 SNEGSKA (reference sequence). V lost 3 bases and J 3 bases, leaving 6 bases between the germline ends. The CDR3 has 11 residues. CDR3 region: CSARIGYEQYF. The CDR3 nucleotides are TGCAGTGCTAGGATAGGCTACGAGCAGTACTTC.

This clone appeared a single time. The chain uses TRBV19 and TRBJ1-2; no definite D call. CDR3 length equals 16 residues. Germline V gives CDR1 LNHDA, CDR2 SQIVND (reference sequence). Trimming removed 0 bases at V and 6 bases at J, with 17 bases between. CDR3 residues: CASSIDPPLRQDGYTF. The CDR3 nucleotides are TGTGCCAGTAGTATAGATCCCCCACTAAGACAAGATGGCTACACCTTC.

The CDR3 DNA follows: TGCGCCAGCAGCTACCGGGACCCAGGGCGGACTGAAGCTTTCTTT. Encoded protein: CASSYRDPGRTEAFF. This chain uses TRBV5-1 with TRBJ1-1; the D gene is possibly TRBD1 (5 bases). Trimming removed 3 bases from V and 5 bases from J, with 17 bases in between. CDR1 is SGHRS, CDR2 YFSETQ, per germline. The CDR3 has 15 residues. Complete variable domain (other parts from reference TRBV5-1 and TRBJ1-1): KAGVTQTPRYLIKTRGQQVTLSCSPISGHRSVSWYQQTPGQGLQFLFEYFSETQRNKGNFPGRFSGRQFSNSRSEMNVSTLELGDSALYLCASSYRDPGRTEAFFGQGTRLTVV.

This sequence joins TRBV6-6 and TRBJ2-1; TRBD2 agrees at 7 bases. CDR3 length equals 15 residues. V was clipped by 2 bases and J by 5 bases; unmatched bases: 6. Germline V lookup: CDR1 MNHNY, CDR2 SVGAGI (reference sequence). CDR3: CASSYGTTRNNEQFF. In DNA, the CDR3 is TGTGCCAGCAGTTACGGGACTACAAGAAACAATGAGCAGTTCTTC.

V usage is TRBV30 and J usage is TRBJ1-1; no reliable D call. Per the germline V gene, CDR1 is GTSNPN and CDR2 is SVGIG (reference sequence). With 4 bases removed from V and 8 bases from J, the gap between germline ends came to 17 bases. This CDR3 has 13 amino acids. CDR3 nucleotides: TGTGCCTGGAAGGGTATGGGCAGCCCGGAAGCTTTCTTT. The encoded protein is CAWKGMGSPEAFF.

The rearrangement links TRBV29-1 to TRBJ2-1, with TRBD2 matching 7 bases. CDR1 SQVTM and CDR2 ANQGSEA come from the germline V gene. The CDR3 length is 14 residues. CDR3 sequence: CATPGGSSYNEQFF. The CDR3 DNA sequence: TGCGCAACCCCGGGAGGCAGCTCCTACAATGAGCAGTTCTTC.

J is TRBJ1-2 and V is TRBV28; 8 positions match TRBD1. In germline, CDR1 is MDHEN, CDR2 SYDVKM. Germline trimming cut 3 bases from V and 8 bases from J; bases unmatched to any gene: 11. This CDR3 has 15 amino acids. CDR3 sequence reads: CASSLGQAATSGYTF. In nucleotides, the CDR3 is TGTGCCAGCAGTTTGGGACAGGCCGCGACGTCCGGCTACACCTTC.

This chain uses TRBV3-1 (or the pseudogene TRBV3-2) with TRBJ1-1; tentatively, D is TRBD1 (5 bases). The V end lost 3 bases, the J end lost 8 bases, and 7 bases lay between the germline ends. CDR1 is LGHDT and CDR2 is YNNKEL in the germline V gene (reference sequence). This CDR3 comprises 11 residues. This CDR3 is CASSQGGEAFF. The CDR3 DNA is TGTGCCAGCAGCCAGGGGGGAGAAGCTTTCTTT.

The J gene is TRBJ1-6, the V gene TRBV9, with D perhaps TRBD1 (6 bases). V lost 3 bases and J lost 5, with 18 bases in between. Germline CDR1 SGDLS, CDR2 YYNGEE. This CDR3 has 17 residues. The CDR3 sequence is CASSATGNWVNNSPLHF. As DNA, the CDR3 is TGTGCCAGCAGCGCTACAGGGAATTGGGTCAATAATTCACCCCTCCACTTT.

CDR3 bases: TGTGCCAGCTCACCCCCGGAGGGTATAAACTATGGCTACACCTTC. Its translation is CASSPPEGINYGYTF. The chain is built from TRBV18 and TRBJ1-2; no definite D call. Between the trimmed V and J ends, which lost 3 bases and 2 bases, there was a span of 13 bases. CDR3 size: 15 residues. Looked up from germline, CDR1 is KGHSH and CDR2 is LQKENI.

This clone was found many times. This rearrangement joins TRBV5-8 to TRBJ1-3, with D possibly TRBD1 on 6 matching bases. The length of the CDR3 is 14 residues. Germline CDR1 is SGHTS and CDR2 is YDEGEE. V was clipped by 5 bases and J by 4 bases, with 13 bases between them. As DNA, the CDR3 is TGTGCCAGCAGTACAGGACAGCTAGGAAACACCATATATTTT. As protein: CASSTGQLGNTIYF. The complete variable domain, with remaining parts taken from reference TRBV5-8 and TRBJ1-3, reads EAGVTQSPTHLIKTRGQQATLRCSPISGHTSVYWYQQALGLGLQFLLWYDEGEERNRGNFPPRFSGRQFPNYSSELNVNALELEDSALYLCASSTGQLGNTIYFGEGSWLTVV.

The chain joins TRBV30 to TRBJ1-3; possibly TRBD1 for D (6 bases). Trimming cost V 4 bases and J 7 bases, with 14 bases left between them. There are 13 residues in the CDR3. Germline CDR1 reads GTSNPN; CDR2 reads SVGIG (reference sequence). CDR3 bases: TGTGCCTGGATCCCCATGGGGGGCAACACCATATATTTT. Protein sequence: CAWIPMGGNTIYF.

This chain connects TRBV2 to TRBJ1-5; perhaps TRBD1 as D (5 bases). This CDR3 comprises 13 residues. The germline V gene encodes CDR1 SNHLY and CDR2 FYNNEI. Trimming shortened V by 6 bases and J by 4 bases, and 10 bases separated the two germline ends. CDR3 coding DNA: TGTGCCAGCAGGGACACGGAAAATCAGCCCCAGCATTTT. Its translation: CASRDTENQPQHF.

The chain couples TRBV19 to TRBJ1-5; D uncertain. The CDR3 is 13 amino acids. V lost 6 bases, J lost 3 bases, and 9 bases lay in between. Germline V gives CDR1 LNHDA, CDR2 SQIVND (reference sequence). CDR3 region: CASRSTYNQPQHF. The DNA of the CDR3 is TGTGCCAGTAGAAGCACTTACAATCAGCCCCAGCATTTT.

This clone was seen a single time. The chain employs TRBV5-1 and TRBJ2-2; maybe TRBD2 (6 bases). CDR3 length equals 15 residues. V gave up 6 bases and J gave up 2 bases, with 14 bases separating them. Germline CDR1 and CDR2: SGHRS and YFSETQ. The CDR3 loop is CASNWGTLNTGELFF. In DNA form, the CDR3 reads TGCGCCAGCAACTGGGGGACTCTTAACACCGGGGAGCTGTTTTTT. Full variable domain (remainder filled in from reference TRBV5-1 and TRBJ2-2): KAGVTQTPRYLIKTRGQQVTLSCSPISGHRSVSWYQQTPGQGLQFLFEYFSETQRNKGNFPGRFSGRQFSNSRSEMNVSTLELGDSALYLCASNWGTLNTGELFFGEGSRLTVL.

The CDR3 sequence is CASSASVSSYNEQFF. The CDR3 bases are TGTGCCAGCTCAGCGAGTGTCAGCTCCTACAATGAGCAGTTCTTC. The chain carries TRBV18 and TRBJ2-1; D remains unclear. Germline loops: CDR1 KGHSH, CDR2 LQKENI. There are 15 residues in the CDR3. Trimming removed 5 bases at V and 0 bases at J, with 11 bases between.